Included here is one T cell receptor (beta chain) sequence, with context. Its target is not known. The CDR3 has 17 amino acids. The V and J ends lost 4 bases and 0 bases respectively, with 16 bases between them. Germline CDR1 and CDR2: SGHKS and YYEKEE (reference sequence). The source of the sample is a study of T-cell memory formation after mild COVID-19. The study, taken as a whole, reports: Some responding clones appeared in pre-infection memory, suggesting cross-reactive memory joined.

TCRdb re-called the 5' RACE reads through MiXCR, storing one row per CDR3 protein. Of about half a million distinct CDR3 sequences in the sample, 15% to 20% were seen once. The chain couples TRBV5-5 to TRBJ1-4; D call uncertain. The TCR comes from an adult woman who had mild COVID-19 (a few samples of this study predate the infection). Cell type and time point are not known. Material for sequencing was PBMCs or a T cell subset sorted from them (not recorded which). CDR3 amino acids: CASSRPERGTTNEKLFF. The CDR3 region has the DNA TGTGCCAGCAGCCGGCCAGAGCGGGGAACAACTAATGAAAAACTGTTTTTT.